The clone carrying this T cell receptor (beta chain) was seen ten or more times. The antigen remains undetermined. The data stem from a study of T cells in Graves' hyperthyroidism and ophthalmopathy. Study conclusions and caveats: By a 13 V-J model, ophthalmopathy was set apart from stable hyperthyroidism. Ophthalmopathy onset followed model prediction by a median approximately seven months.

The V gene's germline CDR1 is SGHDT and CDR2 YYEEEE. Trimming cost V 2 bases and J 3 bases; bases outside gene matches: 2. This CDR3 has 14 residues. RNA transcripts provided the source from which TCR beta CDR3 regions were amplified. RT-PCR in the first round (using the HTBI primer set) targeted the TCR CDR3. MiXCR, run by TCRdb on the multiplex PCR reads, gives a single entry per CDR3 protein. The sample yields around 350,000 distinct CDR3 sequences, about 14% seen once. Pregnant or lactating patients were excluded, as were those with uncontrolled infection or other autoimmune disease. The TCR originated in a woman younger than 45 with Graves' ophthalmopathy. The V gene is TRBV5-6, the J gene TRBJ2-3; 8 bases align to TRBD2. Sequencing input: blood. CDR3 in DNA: TGTGCCAGCAGCTTTCCTAGCGGGACAGATACGCAGTATTTT. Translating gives CASSFPSGTDTQYF.